The entry below gives a single TCR beta chain sequence along with its context. The data were obtained in a study of blood T cell repertoires in COVID-19. Seattle participants joined during active infection and were tracked over time. TCRdb keeps only in-frame clones here, not all; method: immunoSEQ multiplex PCR. Of 330,000 or so clones listed, roughly 86% are singletons. The clonotype comes from a man between 25 and 39 years old with COVID-19, enrolled during active disease. Sequenced material: peripheral blood.

The CDR3 nucleotides are TGTGCCAGCAGCCCCTGGCCCGGGACTAGCACAGATACGCAGTATTTT. Protein sequence: CASSPWPGTSTDTQYF. The rearrangement joins TRBV13 to TRBJ2-3; the D gene is possibly TRBD2 (6 bases). CDR1 and CDR2 from the germline V gene are PRHDT and FYEKMQ (reference sequence). The CDR3 runs 16 residues. Trimming removed 5 bases from V and 0 bases from J, with 15 bases in between. Looking up the rest from reference TRBV13 and TRBJ2-3 gives the full variable domain: AAGVIQSPRHLIKEKRETATLKCYPIPRHDTVYWYQQGPGQDPQFLISFYEKMQSDKGSIPDRFSAQQFSDYHSELNMSSLELGDSALYFCASSPWPGTSTDTQYFGPGTRLTVL.